A selection of T cell receptor beta chains follows, all from one sample in a study of control samples from healthy donors and cancer patients. Measured with immunoSEQ multiplex PCR; TCRdb has only the in-frame clones, and not every one. The sample has 95,000 to 130,000 clones, over 90% seen once. Material for sequencing was blood. The receptor set was obtained from a man aged 25-45 years in good health. The conserved cysteine and the conserved F or W are not part of the CDR3 here. The D gene is left open where the match is weak.

>NA|TRBJ2-6|TRBV5-1
ASSLDSPGANVLT
>TRBD2|TRBJ2-3|TRBV9
ASSVVGLGKDTQY
>TRBD1|TRBJ2-5|TRBV24-1
ATSDSGGRKTQY
>NA|TRBJ1-1|TRBV19
ASSIAGPEAF
>TRBD2|TRBJ2-3|TRBV5-1
ASSLSGRGSTDTQY
>NA|TRBJ1-3|TRBV6-5
ASSSRDGNTIY
>NA|TRBJ1-2|TRBV12-5
ASGLTGANYGYT
>NA|TRBJ2-3|TRBV9
ASSVQRAGDTQY
>NA|TRBJ2-5|TRBV2
ASRKTGQETQY
>NA|TRBJ1-4|TRBV19
ASSISREKLF
>NA|TRBJ1-3|TRBV5-1
ASSLGSSGNTIY
>NA|TRBJ2-2|TRBV7-6
ASSYDRITGELF
>NA|TRBJ1-1|TRBV19
ASSTFHGTSFKDEAF
>NA|TRBJ1-2|TRBV20-1
SGELLGYT
>TRBD1|TRBJ1-3|TRBV27
ASSSTGAYSGNTIY
>NA|TRBJ2-3|TRBV7-2
ASSLDGDTQY
>TRBD1|TRBJ1-4|TRBV19
ASTGTGGAEKLF
>TRBD2|TRBJ2-3|TRBV6-5
ASSSGGAGKDTQY
>TRBD2|TRBJ2-3|TRBV10-2
ASSDPTSGGTDTQY
>NA|TRBJ2-1|TRBV28
ASSLLIEQF
>NA|TRBJ1-5|TRBV28
ASSGGPNQPQH
>TRBD2|TRBJ2-5|TRBV5-1
ASRPGLAGKETQY
>TRBD1|TRBJ1-1|TRBV11-2
ASSPPGTGTTEAF